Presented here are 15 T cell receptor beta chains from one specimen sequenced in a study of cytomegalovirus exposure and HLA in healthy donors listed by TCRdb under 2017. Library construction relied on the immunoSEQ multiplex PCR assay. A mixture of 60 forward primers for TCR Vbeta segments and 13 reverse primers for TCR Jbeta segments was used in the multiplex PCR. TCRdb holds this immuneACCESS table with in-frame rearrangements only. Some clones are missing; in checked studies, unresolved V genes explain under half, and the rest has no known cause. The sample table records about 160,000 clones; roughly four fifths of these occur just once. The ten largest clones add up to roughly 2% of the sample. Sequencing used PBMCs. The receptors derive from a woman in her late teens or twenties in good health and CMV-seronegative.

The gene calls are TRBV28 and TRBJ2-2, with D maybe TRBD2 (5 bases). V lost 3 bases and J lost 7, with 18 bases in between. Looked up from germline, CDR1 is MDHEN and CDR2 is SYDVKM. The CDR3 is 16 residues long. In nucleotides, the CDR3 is TGTGCCAGCAGTTTGTCGGGATTAAGTCGGGTCGGGGAGCTGTTTTTT. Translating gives CASSLSGLSRVGELFF.

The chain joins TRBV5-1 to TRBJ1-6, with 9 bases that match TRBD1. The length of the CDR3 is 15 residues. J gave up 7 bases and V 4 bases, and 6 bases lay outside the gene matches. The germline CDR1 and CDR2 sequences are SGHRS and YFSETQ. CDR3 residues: CASSKGQGGNSPLHF. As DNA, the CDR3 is TGCGCCAGCAGCAAGGGACAGGGAGGCAATTCACCCCTCCACTTT.

CDR3 coding DNA: TGTGCCAGCAGTGGACAGGGTCTTTGGTATGGCTACACCTTC. Its protein is CASSGQGLWYGYTF. The chain joins TRBV2 to TRBJ1-2; 7 nucleotides match TRBD1. The CDR3 loop spans 14 amino acids. V gave up 4 bases and J gave up 5 bases; unmatched junction bases: 7. Germline CDR1 is SNHLY and CDR2 is FYNNEI.

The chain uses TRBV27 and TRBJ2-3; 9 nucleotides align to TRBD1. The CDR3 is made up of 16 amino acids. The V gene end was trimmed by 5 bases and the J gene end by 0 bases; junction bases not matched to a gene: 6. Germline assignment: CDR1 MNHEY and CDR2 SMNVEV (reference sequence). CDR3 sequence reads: CASSGAQGASTDTQYF. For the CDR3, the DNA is TGTGCCAGCAGTGGAGCACAGGGGGCGAGCACAGATACGCAGTATTTT.

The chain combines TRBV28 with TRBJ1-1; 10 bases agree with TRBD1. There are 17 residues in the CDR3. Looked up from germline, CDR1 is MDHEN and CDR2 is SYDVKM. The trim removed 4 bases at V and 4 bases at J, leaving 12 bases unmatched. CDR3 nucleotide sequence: TGTGCCAGCAGTTACCGGGACAGGGGTCTCCTGGGCACTGAAGCTTTCTTT. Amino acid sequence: CASSYRDRGLLGTEAFF.

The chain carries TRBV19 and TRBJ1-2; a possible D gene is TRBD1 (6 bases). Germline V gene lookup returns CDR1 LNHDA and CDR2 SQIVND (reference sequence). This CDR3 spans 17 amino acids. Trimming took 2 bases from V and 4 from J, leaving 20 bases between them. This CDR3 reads CASSIWTDPQARYGYTF. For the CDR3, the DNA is TGTGCCAGTAGTATATGGACAGATCCACAGGCCCGCTATGGCTACACCTTC.

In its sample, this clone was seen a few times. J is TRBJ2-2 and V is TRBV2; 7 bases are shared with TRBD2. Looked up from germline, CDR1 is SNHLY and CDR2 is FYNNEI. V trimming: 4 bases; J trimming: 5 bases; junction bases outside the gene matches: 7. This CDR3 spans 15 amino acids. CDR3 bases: TGTGCCAGCAGTGTTTTCAGGGACTATACCGGGGAGCTGTTTTTT. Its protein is CASSVFRDYTGELFF.

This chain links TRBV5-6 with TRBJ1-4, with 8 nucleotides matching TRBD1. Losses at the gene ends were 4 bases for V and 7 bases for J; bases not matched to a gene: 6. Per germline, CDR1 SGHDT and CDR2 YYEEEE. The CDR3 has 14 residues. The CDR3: CASSRAGQGEKLFF. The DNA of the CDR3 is TGTGCCAGCAGCCGGGCAGGACAGGGTGAAAAACTGTTTTTT.

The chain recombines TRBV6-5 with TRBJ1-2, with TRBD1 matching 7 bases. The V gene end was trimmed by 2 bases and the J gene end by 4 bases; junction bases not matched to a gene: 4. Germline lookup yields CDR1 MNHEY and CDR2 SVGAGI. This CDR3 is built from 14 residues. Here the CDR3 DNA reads TGTGCCAGCAGTTACGACAGGGACGGCTATGGCTACACCTTC. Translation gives CASSYDRDGYGYTF.

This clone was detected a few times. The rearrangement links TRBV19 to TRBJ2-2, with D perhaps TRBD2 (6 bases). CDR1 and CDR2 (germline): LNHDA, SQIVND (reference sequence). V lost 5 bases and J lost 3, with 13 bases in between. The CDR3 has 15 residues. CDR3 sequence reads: CASSPGLVDTGELFF. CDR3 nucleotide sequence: TGTGCCAGTAGTCCGGGACTTGTGGACACCGGGGAGCTGTTTTTT.

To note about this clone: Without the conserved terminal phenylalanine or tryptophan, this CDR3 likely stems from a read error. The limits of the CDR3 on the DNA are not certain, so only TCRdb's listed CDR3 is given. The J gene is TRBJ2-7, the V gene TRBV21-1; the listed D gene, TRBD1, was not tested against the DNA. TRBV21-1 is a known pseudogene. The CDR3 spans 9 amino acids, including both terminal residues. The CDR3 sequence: CASSRRPGL.

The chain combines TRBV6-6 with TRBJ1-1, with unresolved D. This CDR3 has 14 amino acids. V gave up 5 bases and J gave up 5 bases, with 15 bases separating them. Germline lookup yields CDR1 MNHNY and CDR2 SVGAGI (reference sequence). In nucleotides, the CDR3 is TGTGCCAGCAGTCGCCCGACTGGATTGACTGAAGCTTTCTTT. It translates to CASSRPTGLTEAFF.

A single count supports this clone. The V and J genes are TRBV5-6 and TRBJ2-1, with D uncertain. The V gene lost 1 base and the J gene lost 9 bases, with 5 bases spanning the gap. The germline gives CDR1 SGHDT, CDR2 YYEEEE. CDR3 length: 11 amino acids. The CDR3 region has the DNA TGTGCCAGCAGCTTGTTCTCTGAGCAGTTCTTC. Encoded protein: CASSLFSEQFF.

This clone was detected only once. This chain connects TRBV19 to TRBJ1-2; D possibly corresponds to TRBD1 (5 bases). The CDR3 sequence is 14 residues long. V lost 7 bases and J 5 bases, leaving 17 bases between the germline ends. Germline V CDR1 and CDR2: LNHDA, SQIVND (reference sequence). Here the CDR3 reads CASTSGLQGYGYTF. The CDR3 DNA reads TGTGCCAGTACCTCGGGACTCCAGGGTTATGGCTACACCTTC.

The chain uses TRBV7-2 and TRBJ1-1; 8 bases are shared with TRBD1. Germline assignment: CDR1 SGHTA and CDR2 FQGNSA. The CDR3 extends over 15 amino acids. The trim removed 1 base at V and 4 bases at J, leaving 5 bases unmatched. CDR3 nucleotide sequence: TGTGCCAGCAGCTTAGTTCCAGGGGGCACCACTGAAGCTTTCTTT. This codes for CASSLVPGGTTEAFF.